The 27 T cell receptor beta chains in this list originate from one sample, sequenced in a study of T cells in Graves' hyperthyroidism and ophthalmopathy. Using RNA transcripts as the source, TCR beta CDR3 regions were amplified. The HTBI set primed first-round TCR CDR3 RT-PCR. From the multiplex PCR reads, TCRdb called clonotypes with MiXCR, one entry per CDR3 protein. The table shows hundreds of thousands of distinct CDR3 sequences, with over 13% occurring only once. The sequencing input was blood. Receptor source: a man over 45 with Graves' ophthalmopathy.

Notes on this clonotype: The junction does not match germline at one end; this may be a read error. V usage is TRBV6-2 or TRBV6-3 and J usage is TRBJ1-5; no clear D. There are 13 residues in the CDR3. Germline CDR1 and CDR2: MNHEY and SVGEGT. This chain's CDR3 is CASSHSRVQPQHF. CDR3 nucleotide sequence: TGTGCCAGCAGTCACTCTAGGGTTCAGCCCCAGCATTTT.

About this clonotype itself: A much more abundant neighbour one base away suggests this may be a read error. The chain uses TRBV6-1 and TRBJ2-7; D is ambiguous. The DNA end lines up better with TRBJ2-1; the J call may be wrong. The CDR3 covers 11 residues. Per germline, CDR1 MNHNS and CDR2 SASEGT. CDR3 protein: CASNQNYEQFF. CDR3 nucleotide sequence: TGTGCCAGCAATCAGAACTACGAGCAGTTCTTC.

This clonotype was seen at least ten times. The V gene is TRBV2, the J gene TRBJ1-1; maybe TRBD1 (6 bases). From germline, CDR1 is SNHLY and CDR2 FYNNEI. There are 14 residues in the CDR3. The germline V and J ends were trimmed by 4 bases and 1 base, with 10 bases remaining between them. In DNA, the CDR3 is TGTGCCAGCAGTGGGGACAAGTGGAACACTGAAGCTTTCTTT. As protein: CASSGDKWNTEAFF.

This clonotype was detected only a few times. The gene calls are TRBV6-2 or TRBV6-3 and TRBJ2-1; the match to TRBD2 covers 8 bases. The CDR3 totals 15 residues. CDR1 MNHEY and CDR2 SVGEGT come from the germline V gene. Germline trimming cut 0 bases from V and 9 bases from J; bases unmatched to any gene: 7. The CDR3: CASSYSRVAGGEQFF. In DNA form, the CDR3 reads TGTGCCAGCAGTTACTCGAGGGTTGCGGGGGGTGAGCAGTTCTTC.

The chain couples TRBV6-1 to TRBJ2-4; 12 bases line up with TRBD2. CDR3 length: 14 residues. The ends lost 6 bases at V and 7 bases at J; junction bases unmatched: 4. Germline CDR1 reads MNHNS; CDR2 reads SASEGT. The DNA for the CDR3 is TGTGCCAGCAGGTCTAGCGGGAGGGGTAACATTCAGTACTTC. It yields the protein CASRSSGRGNIQYF.

This clonotype was detected a few times. The CDR3 reads CAWSVQGQPQHF. The CDR3 nucleotides read TGTGCCTGGAGTGTACAGGGACAGCCCCAGCATTTT. The chain joins TRBV30 to TRBJ1-5, with D possibly matching TRBD1 (6 bases). The CDR3 has 12 amino acids. V was cut by 0 bases and J by 7 bases, with 7 bases left in between. The V gene's germline CDR1 is GTSNPN and CDR2 SVGIG (reference sequence).

The V and J genes are TRBV29-1 and TRBJ2-5; D gene uncertain. The CDR3 totals 14 residues. The V gene's germline CDR1 is SQVTM and CDR2 ANQGSEA. Trimming took 2 bases from V and 0 from J, leaving 10 bases between them. CDR3 sequence reads: CSVESSRYQETQYF. CDR3 bases: TGCAGCGTTGAATCCTCTCGGTACCAAGAGACCCAGTACTTC.

This clonotype was seen a few times. The rearrangement uses TRBV27 and TRBJ1-2; tentative D call: TRBD1 (5 bases). Per the germline V gene, CDR1 is MNHEY and CDR2 is SMNVEV (reference sequence). The CDR3 contains 13 residues. V lost 0 bases to trimming and J lost 7 bases, with 9 bases between them. The CDR3 spells CASSLSGRAGYTF. Written as DNA, the CDR3 is TGTGCCAGCAGTTTATCTGGCAGGGCTGGCTACACCTTC.

This clonotype appeared many times. This sequence joins TRBV2 and TRBJ1-5, with D possibly being TRBD1 (5 bases). The CDR3 has 15 amino acids. V was pared by 5 bases and J by 3 bases, with 14 bases between. Germline-derived CDR1 and CDR2 are SNHLY and FYNNEI. The CDR3 protein is CASSSVGTNNQPQHF. In DNA form, the CDR3 reads TGTGCCAGCAGTTCAGTCGGGACGAACAATCAGCCCCAGCATTTT.

The V gene is TRBV29-1, the J gene TRBJ1-1, with 9 nucleotides matching TRBD1. J was trimmed by 1 base and V by 7 bases; bases with no gene match: 7. The CDR3 length is 14 residues. The germline V gene encodes CDR1 SQVTM and CDR2 ANQGSEA. CDR3 sequence (DNA): TGCAGCGCCATAGGGACAGGGAGGAACACTGAAGCTTTCTTT. Its protein product is CSAIGTGRNTEAFF. Drawing the rest from reference TRBV29-1 and TRBJ1-1, the complete variable domain is SAVISQKPSRDICQRGTSLTIQCQVDSQVTMMFWYRQQPGQSLTLIATANQGSEATYESGFVIDKFPISRPNLTFSTLTVSNMSPEDSSIYLCSAIGTGRNTEAFFGQGTRLTVV.

The chain has TRBV2 and TRBJ2-1; TRBD2 agrees at 14 bases. The length of the CDR3 is 13 residues. With 9 bases clipped from V and 10 bases from J, the junction kept 5 bases outside the gene matches. Germline assignment: CDR1 SNHLY and CDR2 FYNNEI. The CDR3 nucleotides read TGTGCCAGGGGGACTAGCGGGAGTTGGGAGCAGTTCTTC. Translating it yields CARGTSGSWEQFF.

This clonotype has only a few counts. J is TRBJ1-2 and V is TRBV12-3 or TRBV12-4; D unresolved. The CDR3 length is 12 residues. Trimming stripped 6 bases from V and 8 bases from J, with 13 bases between. CDR3 amino acids: CASSLRLSGYTF. For the CDR3, the DNA is TGTGCCAGCAGCCTACGGTTATCCGGCTACACCTTC.

This clonotype was counted a single time. The chain employs TRBV7-9 and TRBJ1-4, with TRBD1 matching 9 bases. Per germline, CDR1 SEHNR and CDR2 FQNEAQ (reference sequence). V was pared by 5 bases and J by 11 bases, with 9 bases of the junction left unmatched. The CDR3 has 14 residues. The CDR3 nucleotides are TGTGCCAGCAGCCAGGGACAGGGAAAGCATAAACTGTTTTTT. Protein sequence: CASSQGQGKHKLFF.

This clonotype showed up many times. The chain carries TRBV12-5 and TRBJ1-1; D might be TRBD1 (5 bases). V lost 7 bases and J 6 bases, leaving 18 bases between the germline ends. CDR1 and CDR2 (germline): LGHNT, FRNRAP. The CDR3 runs 14 residues. In DNA, the CDR3 is TGTGCTAGTGCCGAACTTGAGGGGAGGGCTGAAGCTTTCTTT. Its translation is CASAELEGRAEAFF.

The chain is built from TRBV7-9 and TRBJ2-1; possibly TRBD1 for D (5 bases). CDR1 is SEHNR and CDR2 is FQNEAQ in the germline V gene (reference sequence). V lost 7 bases and J 8 bases, leaving 21 bases between the germline ends. This CDR3 comprises 15 residues. CDR3 residues: CASIKKGANWDEQFF. The DNA of the CDR3 is TGTGCCAGCATCAAAAAAGGGGCCAACTGGGATGAGCAGTTCTTC. Full variable domain (rest looked up from reference TRBV7-9 and TRBJ2-1): DTGVSQNPRHKITKRGQNVTFRCDPISEHNRLYWYRQTLGQGPEFLTYFQNEAQLEKSRLLSDRFSAERPKGSFSTLEIQRTEQGDSAMYLCASIKKGANWDEQFFGPGTRLTVL.

The chain links TRBV9 to TRBJ1-4, with 7 bases matching TRBD1. Germline V CDR1 and CDR2: SGDLS, YYNGEE. The CDR3 has 13 amino acids. Trimming took 3 bases from V and 9 from J; bases not matched to a gene: 5. The CDR3: CASSDMGQKKLFF. The CDR3 DNA reads as TGTGCCAGCAGCGACATGGGACAGAAAAAACTGTTTTTT.

This clonotype was seen many times. The chain employs TRBV27 and TRBJ2-1; 10 bases are a match to TRBD1. CDR1 and CDR2 (germline): MNHEY, SMNVEV (reference sequence). Unmatched junction bases numbered 7, after V lost 6 bases and J lost 5 bases. CDR3 length: 15 residues. This chain's CDR3 is CASRRQGQGNNEQFF. The CDR3 coding sequence is TGTGCCAGCAGACGACAGGGACAGGGGAACAATGAGCAGTTCTTC.

This clonotype occurred many times. The chain carries TRBV11-2 and TRBJ2-7; possibly TRBD2 for D (6 bases). V gave up 5 bases and J gave up 5 bases, with 10 bases separating them. In germline, CDR1 is SGHAT, CDR2 FQNNGV. The CDR3 is made up of 12 amino acids. CDR3 nucleotides: TGTGCCAGCAGCACGGGACTCCACGAGCAGTACTTC. It translates to CASSTGLHEQYF.

This clonotype was seen repeatedly, ten times or more. The chain has TRBV20-1 and TRBJ2-1, with D unclear. This CDR3 contains 14 residues. Germline loops: CDR1 DFQATT, CDR2 SNEGSKA (reference sequence). V gave up 6 bases and J gave up 10 bases, with 22 bases separating them. CDR3 DNA: TGCAGTGCGAGTGCCACCAGGAGAGGTAGGGAGCAGTTCTTC. Its protein product is CSASATRRGREQFF.

This clonotype was seen at least ten times. CDR3 region: CASSRGQGQFF. The CDR3 DNA sequence: TGTGCCAGCAGCCGAGGACAGGGTCAGTTCTTC. The rearrangement uses TRBV3-1 and TRBJ2-1; 8 bases match TRBD1. Germline V gene data show CDR1 as LGHDT and CDR2 as YNNKEL (reference sequence). This CDR3 is 11 amino acids long. Trimming cost V 4 bases and J 13 bases; bases outside gene matches: 3.

This clonotype appeared many times. This chain joins TRBV30 and TRBJ1-1; TRBD1 is a possible D gene (6 bases). Germline assignment: CDR1 GTSNPN and CDR2 SVGIG (reference sequence). Trimming stripped 2 bases from V and 5 bases from J, with 12 bases between. The CDR3 loop spans 13 amino acids. CDR3 nucleotide sequence: TGTGCCTGGAGTCGTAGAGGGGGGACTGAAGCTTTCTTT. It specifies CAWSRRGGTEAFF.

This clonotype has a handful of counts. The rearrangement links TRBV28 to TRBJ2-1; TRBD1 aligns across 7 bases. The CDR3 has 15 residues. From germline, CDR1 is MDHEN and CDR2 SYDVKM. The trim removed 4 bases at V and 1 base at J, leaving 4 bases unmatched. This CDR3 reads CASSYTGQSYNEQFF. The CDR3 bases are TGTGCCAGCAGTTACACGGGACAGTCCTACAATGAGCAGTTCTTC.

J is TRBJ2-7 and V is TRBV5-1; 8 bases are a match to TRBD2. J gave up 4 bases and V 5 bases, and 11 bases lay outside the gene matches. CDR1 is SGHRS, CDR2 YFSETQ, per germline. There are 15 residues in the CDR3. CDR3 DNA sequence: TGCGCCAGCAGGAAGATTAGCGGGGCCGAATACGAGCAGTACTTC. Its protein product is CASRKISGAEYEQYF.

This clonotype has a handful of counts. This rearrangement joins TRBV5-1 to TRBJ1-1; weak D call: TRBD1 (5 bases). The CDR3 loop spans 15 amino acids. The V end lost 4 bases, the J end lost 0 bases, and 13 bases lay between the germline ends. Germline assignment: CDR1 SGHRS and CDR2 YFSETQ. The CDR3 protein is CASSQQQVMNTEAFF. Written as DNA, the CDR3 is TGCGCCAGCAGCCAACAACAGGTCATGAACACTGAAGCTTTCTTT.

This clonotype has more than one count but fewer than ten. The junction and the germline gene differ at one end; a read error may be behind it. This chain connects TRBV9 to TRBJ1-2; no clear D. Germline lookup yields CDR1 SGDLS and CDR2 YYNGEE. The CDR3 covers 12 residues. The CDR3 DNA follows: TGTGCCAGCAGCGTAGCTAACTATGGCTACGCCTTC. This gives the protein CASSVANYGYAF. Using reference TRBV9 and TRBJ1-2 for the parts outside the CDR3, the full variable domain is DSGVTQTPKHLITATGQRVTLRCSPRSGDLSVYWYQQSLDQGLQFLIQYYNGEERAKGNILERFSAQQFPDLHSELNLSSLELGDSALYFCASSVANYGYAFGSGTRLTVV.

This clonotype was observed a few times. J is TRBJ2-1 and V is TRBV10-3, with 12 bases identical to TRBD2. CDR1 ENHRY and CDR2 SYGVKD come from the germline V gene. The ends lost 10 bases at V and 7 bases at J; junction bases unmatched: 14. CDR3 length: 16 residues. The CDR3 loop reads CATRSGTSGSLNEQFF. As DNA, the CDR3 is TGTGCCACGAGGTCCGGGACTAGCGGGTCTTTGAATGAGCAGTTCTTC.

The table lists this clonotype with many counts. V usage is TRBV3-1 and J usage is TRBJ2-5; D unresolved. The CDR3 covers 12 residues. Trimming took off 3 bases at V and 8 bases at J, with 10 bases between the two ends. CDR1 LGHDT and CDR2 YNNKEL come from the germline V gene (reference sequence). The DNA of the CDR3 is TGTGCCAGCAGCCAGGATAGAAGAACCCAGTACTTC. This encodes CASSQDRRTQYF.